Listed below are T cell receptor beta chains from one sample, sequenced in a study of blood T cell repertoires in COVID-19. Generated by immunoSEQ multiplex PCR, the TCRdb table keeps only in-frame clones and is missing some. This table holds tens of thousands of clones, approximately 93% found once. Material for sequencing was peripheral blood. The source is a male donor with active COVID-19. Both conserved end residues are part of each CDR3. A D gene is named only where the DNA matches it firmly. Size tells how often a clone was seen (once, few, many) or the class of an expanded clone, and some rows leave it out.

>-|-|TRBJ1-4|TRBV7-9|15
TGTGCCAGCAGCTTAGGGACAGTGGGTAATGAAAAACTGTTTTTT
CASSLGTVGNEKLFF
>-|few|TRBJ2-7|TRBV7-9|12
TGTGCCAGCAGCTTAGGGCTCGACGAGCAGTACTTC
CASSLGLDEQYF
>-|-|TRBJ2-3|TRBV24-1|16
TGTGCCACCAGTGATTGGGGGGACAGTGGGGGAGATACGCAGTATTTT
CATSDWGDSGGDTQYF
>TRBD1|-|TRBJ1-2|TRBV5-1|15
TGCGCCAGCAGCGCCCCGGGACAGCTTCGCTATGGCTACACCTTC
CASSAPGQLRYGYTF
>-|-|TRBJ1-1|TRBV5-6|15
TGTGCCAGCAGCTTCCTGGGGAGCGGCTACACTGAAGCTTTCTTT
CASSFLGSGYTEAFF
>TRBD1|-|TRBJ1-1|TRBV7-2|14
TGTGCCAGCAGCTTATTGGGCAGGGGGACTGAAGCTTTCTTT
CASSLLGRGTEAFF
>-|-|TRBJ1-3|TRBV4-3|15
TGCGCCAGCAGCCAAGATACGGGCTCTGGAAACACCATATATTTT
CASSQDTGSGNTIYF
>-|-|TRBJ1-1|TRBV12-5|14
TGTGCTAGTTCGGAGGGCTTCGTGAACACTGAAGCTTTCTTT
CASSEGFVNTEAFF
>-|-|TRBJ1-2|TRBV11-2|13
TGTGCCAGCAGCCCGCGACAGAGATATGGCTACACCTTC
CASSPRQRYGYTF
>TRBD1|-|TRBJ1-5|TRBV18|16
TGTGCCAGCTCACCCGGACAGGGGGGTCCGAATCAGCCCCAGCATTTT
CASSPGQGGPNQPQHF
>-|-|TRBJ2-1|TRBV6-6|14
TGTGCCAGCAGTGCCTCGGACGGGGGCAATGAGCAGTTCTTC
CASSASDGGNEQFF
>-|-|TRBJ1-2|TRBV5-1|16
TGCGCCAGCAGCTACAGCTCGGGACACCAACGAGGGGGCTACACCTTC
CASSYSSGHQRGGYTF
>TRBD2|-|TRBJ2-3|TRBV24-1|15
TGTGCCACCAGTGGTAGCGGGGTGTCAACAGATACGCAGTATTTT
CATSGSGVSTDTQYF